The sequence of this T cell receptor beta chain was determined in a study of neurological immune-mediated disorders. Findings and limits, study-wide: HTLV-1-associated myelopathy displayed the greatest TCR clonal expansion, and multiple sclerosis exhibited the smallest, lower than that of healthy controls.

The CDR3 is 15 residues long. The V gene's germline CDR1 is DFQATT and CDR2 SNEGSKA (reference sequence). J was trimmed by 6 bases and V by 2 bases; bases with no gene match: 10. There are many counts of this clonotype. Its target is unknown. From the 5' RACE reads, TCRdb called clonotypes with MiXCR, one entry per CDR3 protein. The repertoire has some 61,000 distinct CDR3 sequences, less than 4% of them found once; the top ten carry 1% to 1.5%. This TCR came from a man aged 25-45 years with multiple sclerosis. The sequencing sample was made of PBMCs. The chain recombines TRBV20-1 with TRBJ1-5, with 7 bases aligning to TRBD1. The CDR3 reads CSARKTGTVAQPQHF. The DNA of the CDR3 is TGCAGTGCTAGAAAGACAGGGACGGTGGCTCAGCCCCAGCATTTT.